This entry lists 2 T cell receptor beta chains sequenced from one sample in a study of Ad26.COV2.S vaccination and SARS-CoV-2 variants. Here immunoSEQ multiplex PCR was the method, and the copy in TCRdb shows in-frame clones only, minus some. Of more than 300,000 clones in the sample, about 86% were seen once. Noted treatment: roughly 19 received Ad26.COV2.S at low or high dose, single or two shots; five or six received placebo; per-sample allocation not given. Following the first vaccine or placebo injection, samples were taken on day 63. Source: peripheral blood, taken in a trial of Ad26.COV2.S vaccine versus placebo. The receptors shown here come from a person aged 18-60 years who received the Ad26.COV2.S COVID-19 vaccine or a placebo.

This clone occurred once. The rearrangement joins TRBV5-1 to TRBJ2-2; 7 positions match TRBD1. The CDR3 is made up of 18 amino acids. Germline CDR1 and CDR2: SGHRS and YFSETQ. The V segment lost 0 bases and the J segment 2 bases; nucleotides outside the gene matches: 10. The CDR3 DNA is TGCGCCAGCAGCTTGGTCCCACCGGGACAGTCAAACACCGGGGAGCTGTTTTTT. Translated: CASSLVPPGQSNTGELFF.

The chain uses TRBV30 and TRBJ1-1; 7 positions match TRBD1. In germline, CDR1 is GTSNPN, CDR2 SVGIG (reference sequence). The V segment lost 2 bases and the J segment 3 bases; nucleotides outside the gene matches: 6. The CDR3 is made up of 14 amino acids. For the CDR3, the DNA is TGTGCCTGGAGTAAAAACAGGGGCTACACTGAAGCTTTCTTT. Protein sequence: CAWSKNRGYTEAFF.